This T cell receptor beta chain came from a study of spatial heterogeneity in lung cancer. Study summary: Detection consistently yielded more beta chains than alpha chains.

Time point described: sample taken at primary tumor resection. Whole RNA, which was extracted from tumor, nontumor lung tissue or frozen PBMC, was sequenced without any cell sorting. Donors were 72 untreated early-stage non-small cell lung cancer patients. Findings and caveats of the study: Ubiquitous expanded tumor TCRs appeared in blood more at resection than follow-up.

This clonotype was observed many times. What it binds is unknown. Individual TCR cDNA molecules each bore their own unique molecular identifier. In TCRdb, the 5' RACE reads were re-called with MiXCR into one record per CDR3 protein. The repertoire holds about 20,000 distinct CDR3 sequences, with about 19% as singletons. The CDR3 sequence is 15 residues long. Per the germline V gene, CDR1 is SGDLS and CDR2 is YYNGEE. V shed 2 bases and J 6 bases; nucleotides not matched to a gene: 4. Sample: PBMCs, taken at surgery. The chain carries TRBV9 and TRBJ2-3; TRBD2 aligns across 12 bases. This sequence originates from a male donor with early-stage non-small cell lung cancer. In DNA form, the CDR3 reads TGTGCCAGCAGCGTTCGACTAGCGGGGGCTGATACGCAGTATTTT. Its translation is CASSVRLAGADTQYF. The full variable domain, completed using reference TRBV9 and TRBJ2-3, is DSGVTQTPKHLITATGQRVTLRCSPRSGDLSVYWYQQSLDQGLQFLIQYYNGEERAKGNILERFSAQQFPDLHSELNLSSLELGDSALYFCASSVRLAGADTQYFGPGTRLTVL.